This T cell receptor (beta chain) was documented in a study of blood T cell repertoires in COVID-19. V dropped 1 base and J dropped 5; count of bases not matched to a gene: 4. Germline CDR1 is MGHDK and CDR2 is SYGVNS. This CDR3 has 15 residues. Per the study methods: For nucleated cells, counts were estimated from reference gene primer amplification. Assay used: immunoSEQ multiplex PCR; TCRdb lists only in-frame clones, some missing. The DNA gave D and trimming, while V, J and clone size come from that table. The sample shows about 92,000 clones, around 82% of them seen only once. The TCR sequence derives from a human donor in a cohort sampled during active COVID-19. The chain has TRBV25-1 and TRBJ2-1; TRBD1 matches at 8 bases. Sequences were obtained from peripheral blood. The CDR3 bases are TGTGCCAGCAGTGAATGGACAGGGTGGGACAATGAGCAGTTCTTC. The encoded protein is CASSEWTGWDNEQFF.